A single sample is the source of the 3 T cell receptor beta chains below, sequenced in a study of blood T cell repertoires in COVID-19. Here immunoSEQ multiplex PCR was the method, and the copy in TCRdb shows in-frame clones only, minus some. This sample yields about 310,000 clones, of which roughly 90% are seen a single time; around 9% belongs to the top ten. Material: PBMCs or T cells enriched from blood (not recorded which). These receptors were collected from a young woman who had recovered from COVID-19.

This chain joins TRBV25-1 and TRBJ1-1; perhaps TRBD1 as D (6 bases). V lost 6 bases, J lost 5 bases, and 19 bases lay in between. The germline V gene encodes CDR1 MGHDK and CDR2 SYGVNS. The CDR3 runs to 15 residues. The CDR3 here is CASRHSTGLGTEAFF. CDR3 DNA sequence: TGTGCCAGCAGGCATTCAACAGGGTTGGGGACTGAAGCTTTCTTT. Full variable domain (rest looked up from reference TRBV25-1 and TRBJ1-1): EADIYQTPRYLVIGTGKKITLECSQTMGHDKMYWYQQDPGMELHLIHYSYGVNSTEKGDLSSESTVSRIRTEHFPLTLESARPSHTSQYLCASRHSTGLGTEAFFGQGTRLTVV.

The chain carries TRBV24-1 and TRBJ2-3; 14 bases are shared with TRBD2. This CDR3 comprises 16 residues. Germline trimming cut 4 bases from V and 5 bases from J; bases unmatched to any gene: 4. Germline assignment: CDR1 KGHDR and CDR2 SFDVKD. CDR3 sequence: CATSDPGLAGVDTQYF. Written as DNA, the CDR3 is TGTGCCACCAGTGACCCGGGACTAGCGGGGGTAGATACGCAGTATTTT.

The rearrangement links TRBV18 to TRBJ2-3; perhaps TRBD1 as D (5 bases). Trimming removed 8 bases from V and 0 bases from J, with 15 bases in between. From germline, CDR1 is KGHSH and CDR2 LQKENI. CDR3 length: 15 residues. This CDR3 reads CASAPTGISTDTQYF. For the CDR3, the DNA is TGTGCCAGCGCCCCCACAGGTATCAGCACAGATACGCAGTATTTT.